The T cell receptor (beta chain) under discussion was sequenced for a study of cytomegalovirus exposure and HLA in healthy donors. Study-wide results and limits: Testing in vitro showed three CMV-associated chains specific for CMV antigens. The majority of TCR sequences were rare, yet some public TCRs appeared in many donors. In an earlier analysis, about 87% or about 30%: the productive usage of most TCR beta V segments.

PCR was performed using 60 Vbeta and 13 Jbeta primers. Only in-frame clones appear in the TCRdb table, and some are missing; sequencing was by immunoSEQ multiplex PCR. The sample includes around 85,000 clones, around 80% of them seen just once. In regard to this clone: Its antigen is not identified.

The receptor was derived from a man younger than 40 in good health and CMV-seronegative. The sample consisted of PBMCs.

In DNA form, the CDR3 reads TGTGCCAGTAGTATATATTACAGGGGGAATATTAAAGAAGAGACCCAGTACTTC. Its translation is CASSIYYRGNIKEETQYF. The J gene is TRBJ2-5, the V gene TRBV19, with 8 nucleotides matching TRBD1. Germline-derived CDR1 and CDR2 are LNHDA and SQIVND (reference sequence). This CDR3 has 18 residues. J was trimmed by 3 bases and V by 2 bases; bases with no gene match: 14. Supplemented by reference TRBV19 and TRBJ2-5, the full variable domain reads DGGITQSPKYLFRKEGQNVTLSCEQNLNHDAMYWYRQDPGQGLRLIYYSQIVNDFQKGDIAEGYSVSREKKESFPLTVTSAQKNPTAFYLCASSIYYRGNIKEETQYFGPGTRLLVL.